This T cell receptor (beta chain) derives from a study of glioma-infiltrating T cells. General study points: Above-expected tissue-blood divergence occurred in all gliomas, most in low-grade ones.

TCR alpha and beta CDR3 regions were amplified from RNA using iRepertoire nested multiplex PCR. TCRdb passed the multiplex PCR reads through MiXCR, listing each CDR3 protein once. This sample has about 130,000 distinct CDR3 sequences, with 24% found just once. This CDR3 comprises 14 residues. The germline V and J ends were trimmed by 3 bases and 2 bases, with 10 bases remaining between them. Germline CDR1 SNHLY, CDR2 FYNNEI. As for this clonotype: Its antigen is unknown.

The rearrangement links TRBV2 to TRBJ1-2; D possibly corresponds to TRBD1 (5 bases). Specimen: glioma tissue, nonneoplastic brain tissue, or PBMCs (not recorded which). The receptor was isolated from a human donor with low-grade glioma or glioblastoma, undergoing nonglioma brain surgery, or in good health (not recorded which). The CDR3 spells CASSEASGNYGYTF. The CDR3 DNA follows: TGTGCCAGCAGTGAGGCGTCAGGGAACTATGGCTACACCTTC.